These 5 T cell receptor beta chains came from one sample sequenced in a study of cytomegalovirus exposure and HLA in healthy donors. The study ran its PCR with 60 Vbeta and 13 Jbeta primers. Method: immunoSEQ multiplex PCR; TCRdb's copy keeps in-frame clones and lacks some. In the table there are around 120,000 clones, approximately 80% of which are singletons. The sample comprised PBMCs. These receptors were collected from a human donor in good health.

This clone was recorded a few times. The CDR3 sequence is CAISEQGGAAGANVLTF. CDR3 in DNA: TGTGCCATCAGTGAGCAAGGGGGCGCGGCTGGGGCCAACGTCCTGACTTTC. The rearrangement uses TRBV10-3 and TRBJ2-6; 7 bases map to TRBD1. The CDR3 spans 17 residues. In germline, CDR1 is ENHRY, CDR2 SYGVKD. With 2 bases clipped from V and 2 bases from J, the junction kept 6 bases outside the gene matches.

The chain joins TRBV21-1 to TRBJ2-6; the DNA was not compared with TRBD1, the D call given in the table. TRBV21-1 represents a pseudogene. The CDR3 spans 15 residues. For the CDR3, the DNA is TGTGCCAGCAGCAAAGTCCACTCTGGGGCCAACGTCCTGACTTTC. Its translation is CASSKVHSGANVLTF.

The CDR3: CASSSPGGRRQPQHF. The DNA for the CDR3 is TGTGCCAGCAGCTCCCCGGGGGGGCGCAGGCAGCCCCAGCATTTT. J is TRBJ1-5 and V is TRBV7-2, with D tentatively TRBD1 (6 bases). The V gene lost 4 bases and the J gene lost 7 bases, with 17 bases spanning the gap. Germline CDR1 SGHTA, CDR2 FQGNSA. The CDR3 contains 15 residues.

The chain carries TRBV5-4 and TRBJ2-1; a weak D match, TRBD1 (5 bases). Germline V gives CDR1 SGHNT, CDR2 YYREEE (reference sequence). The CDR3 runs to 16 residues. Between the trimmed V and J ends, which lost 0 bases and 2 bases, there was a span of 12 bases. The CDR3 loop reads CASSLASGKTYNEQFF. Here the CDR3 DNA reads TGTGCCAGCAGCTTGGCTTCAGGGAAAACCTACAATGAGCAGTTCTTC.

The V gene is TRBV7-9, the J gene TRBJ1-3, with D maybe TRBD1 (6 bases). V lost 3 bases and J 5 bases, leaving 11 bases between the germline ends. The CDR3 consists of 14 residues. Germline values: CDR1 SEHNR, CDR2 FQNEAQ (reference sequence). CDR3: CASSFSQGRNTIYF. The DNA of the CDR3 is TGTGCCAGCAGCTTCTCCCAGGGGAGAAACACCATATATTTT.